The 3 T cell receptor beta chains listed next were all sequenced from one sample in a study of T cell repertoires in cytomegalovirus infection. MiXCR, applied by TCRdb to the reads, yields one record per CDR3 protein. Found here are approximately 290,000 distinct CDR3 sequences, around 25% of them singletons; the top ten hold about 15%. Sequencing was carried out using PBMCs. The source of these receptors is a human donor in good health (CMV status not recorded). Some clones in this sample may be carry-over from other donors' samples.

This clonotype was observed at least ten times. J is TRBJ2-1 and V is TRBV28; D remains unclear. Germline V gene lookup returns CDR1 MDHEN and CDR2 SYDVKM. The CDR3 length is 12 residues. The ends were cut back, 6 bases at V and 4 bases at J, with 7 bases in the middle. CDR3 sequence: CASRGGYNEQFF. The CDR3 DNA reads TGTGCCAGCAGGGGTGGTTACAATGAGCAGTTCTTC.

This clonotype was recorded a few times. The chain links TRBV11-2 to TRBJ2-1; D might be TRBD2 (6 bases). Germline CDR1 and CDR2: SGHAT and FQNNGV. The CDR3 has 14 residues. V gave up 1 base and J gave up 5 bases, with 9 bases separating them. CDR3 DNA: TGTGCCAGCAGCTTAGCGCGGGACGACAATGAGCAGTTCTTC. This codes for CASSLARDDNEQFF.

This clonotype was counted at least ten times. The chain carries TRBV6-4 and TRBJ2-7; D is unclear. The germline V gene encodes CDR1 MRHNA and CDR2 SNTAGT. V dropped 7 bases and J dropped 0 bases, with 7 bases sitting between them. This CDR3 region has 12 residues. The CDR3, as DNA: TGTGCCAGCATCGGCAGCTCCTACGAGCAGTACGTC. Translation: CASIGSSYEQYV.